One sample yielded the 13 T cell receptor beta chains listed below, sequenced in a study of Ad26.COV2.S vaccination and SARS-CoV-2 variants. The treatment here: 15 to 20 received Ad26.COV2.S at low or high dose, single or two shots; 5 received placebo; per-sample allocation not given. Sampling occurred on day 63 after the first vaccine or placebo injection. TCRdb's copy holds only in-frame clones and misses some; the assay was immunoSEQ multiplex PCR. The table lists 200,000 to 250,000 clones, approximately 88% of them singletons. The sample consisted of peripheral blood, taken in a trial of Ad26.COV2.S vaccine versus placebo. The origin of the receptors is a person between 18 and 65 years old who received the Ad26.COV2.S COVID-19 vaccine or a placebo.

The chain combines TRBV19 with TRBJ2-7; D tentatively reads TRBD1 or TRBD2 (6 bases each). The CDR3 spans 15 residues. Germline loops: CDR1 LNHDA, CDR2 SQIVND (reference sequence). V lost 6 bases to trimming and J lost 3 bases, with 18 bases between them. The CDR3 nucleotides are TGTGCCAGTAGCTGGGGGGCAGAGGAGTACTACGAGCAGTACTTC. Protein sequence: CASSWGAEEYYEQYF. Full variable domain (outside the CDR3, taken from reference TRBV19 and TRBJ2-7): DGGITQSPKYLFRKEGQNVTLSCEQNLNHDAMYWYRQDPGQGLRLIYYSQIVNDFQKGDIAEGYSVSREKKESFPLTVTSAQKNPTAFYLCASSWGAEEYYEQYFGPGTRLTVT.

V gene TRBV6-5 combines with J gene TRBJ1-6; the D is unclear. Germline V gives CDR1 MNHEY, CDR2 SVGAGI. Deletions cut 3 bases from V and 3 bases from J, with 6 bases between. The CDR3 covers 14 residues. The CDR3 protein is CASSYANYNSPLHF. The CDR3 DNA reads TGTGCCAGCAGTTATGCCAACTATAATTCACCCCTCCACTTT.

The chain uses TRBV2 and TRBJ2-3; D is undetermined. Trimming shortened V by 5 bases and J by 0 bases, and 15 bases separated the two germline ends. Germline CDR1 and CDR2: SNHLY and FYNNEI. This CDR3 is built from 16 residues. This CDR3 is CASSRRPPSSTDTQYF. Here the CDR3 DNA reads TGTGCCAGCAGTCGCCGTCCTCCCTCTAGCACAGATACGCAGTATTTT.

The chain couples TRBV19 to TRBJ1-2, with D unresolved. The ends were cut back, 5 bases at V and 8 bases at J, with 12 bases in the middle. CDR3 length: 12 residues. Germline CDR1 is LNHDA and CDR2 is SQIVND (reference sequence). The CDR3: CASSLSTGGYTF. The CDR3 DNA follows: TGTGCCAGTAGTCTTTCTACTGGCGGCTACACCTTC.

This chain joins TRBV7-3 and TRBJ1-5; D is undetermined. CDR3 length equals 18 residues. The V end was cut by 6 bases, the J end by 0 bases, with 21 bases between. CDR1 and CDR2 (germline): SGHTA, FQGTGA. The CDR3 nucleotides read TGTGCCAGCAGTGCCCCACACGAAGGAAGTTATAGCAATCAGCCCCAGCATTTT. Translating it yields CASSAPHEGSYSNQPQHF.

This rearrangement joins TRBV19 to TRBJ2-1; TRBD1 matches 9 bases. This CDR3 has 18 amino acids. V lost 6 bases to trimming and J lost 7 bases; unmatched junction nucleotides: 19. The germline gives CDR1 LNHDA, CDR2 SQIVND (reference sequence). For the CDR3, the DNA is TGTGCCAGTAGACGGACAGGGGTTGGAGGGGCCGAGAAGAATGAGCAGTTCTTC. Encoded protein: CASRRTGVGGAEKNEQFF.

The gene calls are TRBV5-4 and TRBJ2-7; tentative D call: TRBD1 (5 bases). The ends were cut back, 1 base at V and 7 bases at J, with 12 bases in the middle. This CDR3 region has 13 residues. The germline gives CDR1 SGHNT, CDR2 YYREEE (reference sequence). DNA for the CDR3: TGTGCCAGCAGCTTGCAGGGCGGCTCGGAGCAGTACTTC. As protein: CASSLQGGSEQYF.

The gene calls are TRBV7-2 and TRBJ2-6; D ambiguous. The CDR3 loop spans 17 amino acids. Looked up from germline, CDR1 is SGHTA and CDR2 is FQGNSA. V was clipped by 1 base and J by 2 bases, with 12 bases between them. The CDR3 sequence is CASSLDPSGAGANVLTF. The CDR3 DNA sequence: TGTGCCAGCAGCTTAGACCCGAGTGGAGCTGGGGCCAACGTCCTGACTTTC.

The chain couples TRBV7-3 to TRBJ1-1; D remains unclear. V was shortened by 3 bases and J by 2 bases, with 13 bases between the two germline ends. The CDR3 length is 15 residues. Per germline, CDR1 SGHTA and CDR2 FQGTGA. The CDR3 DNA is TGTGCCAGCAGCTTGGACCCCGGACGTAACACTGAAGCTTTCTTT. The encoded protein is CASSLDPGRNTEAFF. The full variable domain, with the rest looked up from reference TRBV7-3 and TRBJ1-1, is GAGVSQTPSNKVTEKGKYVELRCDPISGHTALYWYRQSLGQGPEFLIYFQGTGAADDSGLPNDRFFAVRPEGSVSTLKIQRTERGDSAVYLCASSLDPGRNTEAFFGQGTRLTVV.

V is TRBV4-1 and J is TRBJ2-1; TRBD2 matches at 12 bases. Germline lookup yields CDR1 MGHRA and CDR2 YSYEKL. V gave up 0 bases and J gave up 1 base; unmatched junction bases: 4. The CDR3 totals 18 residues. CDR3 bases: TGCGCCAGCAGCCAAGATCCTAGCGGGAGGGTGTCCTACAATGAGCAGTTCTTC. Its protein product is CASSQDPSGRVSYNEQFF.

This clone was seen a handful of times. V gene TRBV4-3 combines with J gene TRBJ1-1, with D unclear. V lost 0 bases and J 6 bases, leaving 11 bases between the germline ends. Germline V gene sequence: CDR1 LGHNA, CDR2 YSLEER. CDR3 size: 14 residues. DNA for the CDR3: TGCGCCAGCAGCCAAGATAGTGTGACTGCTGAAGCTTTCTTT. Translating gives CASSQDSVTAEAFF.

V usage is TRBV6-1 and J usage is TRBJ2-7; D unclear. Trimming shortened V by 3 bases and J by 1 base, and 10 bases separated the two germline ends. Germline CDR1 and CDR2: MNHNS and SASEGT. The length of the CDR3 is 14 residues. The CDR3 here is CASSDRYPSYEQYF. DNA for the CDR3: TGTGCCAGCAGTGATAGATACCCATCCTACGAGCAGTACTTC.

This chain links TRBV6-5 with TRBJ2-1, with 11 bases fitting TRBD2. V shed 7 bases, J shed 10 bases, and the junction held 9 bases outside the gene matches. The CDR3 extends over 14 amino acids. Germline CDR1 is MNHEY and CDR2 is SVGAGI. CDR3 sequence: CASNALAGAGEQFF. The CDR3, as DNA: TGTGCCAGCAATGCACTAGCGGGAGCAGGGGAGCAGTTCTTC.